This TCR beta chain was sequenced for a study of cytomegalovirus exposure and HLA in healthy donors. Findings and limits, study-wide: The majority of TCR sequences were rare, yet some public TCRs appeared in many donors. A later analysis linked a missense DCLRE1C variant to TCR beta V- and J-gene trimming.

The ends were cut back, 1 base at V and 2 bases at J, with 10 bases in the middle. Germline CDR1 is PRHDT and CDR2 is FYEKMQ (reference sequence). The CDR3 runs to 15 residues. Note on this clone: Its antigen remains unknown.

Amplification used 60 Vbeta primers and 13 Jbeta primers. Assay: immunoSEQ multiplex PCR; the TCRdb copy retains only in-frame clones and omits some. The table shows roughly 90,000 clones, with nearly 80% occurring only once. The V and J genes are TRBV13 and TRBJ2-3, with D maybe TRBD1 (5 bases). The sequencing input was PBMCs. The receptor was derived from a woman in her forties in good health and CMV-seropositive. The DNA for the CDR3 is TGTGCCAGCAGCTTAGAGTGGACAAACACAGATACGCAGTATTTT. Translating gives CASSLEWTNTDTQYF.